This TCR beta chain derives from a study of post-analysis software for immune sequencing data. Study-level background: Secondary progressive, relapsing-remitting and progressive-relapsing multiple sclerosis were among the included disease courses.

About this clonotype itself: The antigen is undetermined.

The CDR3 extends over 15 amino acids. J lost 3 bases, V lost 5 bases, and 5 bases had no gene match. Germline CDR1 and CDR2: MNHEY and SMNVEV (reference sequence). Broader study findings: Patients carried a handful of TRBV segments more frequently than controls did, and TRBV5-6, TRBV5-1 and TRBV20-1 were among them. Versus controls, multiple sclerosis patients showed significantly lower diversity (normalized Chao1). Strong co-clustering by F measure was evident for samples that had been prepared in the same batch.

Sequencing libraries made from TCR beta cDNA carried unique molecular identifiers. The authors obtained roughly 500,000 cDNA molecules from roughly 1 to 10 million T cells. TCRdb reprocessed the PCR reads with MiXCR, giving one entry per CDR3 protein. The repertoire includes about 200,000 distinct CDR3 sequences, roughly 30% of them detected once, and 3% to 4% sits in the top ten. This receptor was taken from a girl aged 2 to 17 with multiple sclerosis. This chain uses TRBV27 with TRBJ1-2; 11 nucleotides line up with TRBD1. Sequences were obtained from blood. CDR3 protein: CASSPGTGGYYGYTF. DNA of the CDR3: TGTGCCAGCAGTCCCGGGACAGGGGGTTACTATGGCTACACCTTC.